This T cell receptor beta chain stems from a study of CD8 T cells in ankylosing spondylitis. Germline CDR1 is SGHRS and CDR2 is YFSETQ. The ends were cut back, 2 bases at V and 4 bases at J, with 14 bases in the middle. The CDR3 is 15 residues long. Broader study findings: Within matched ankylosing spondylitis synovial fluid, disease-linked clones were reportedly significantly enriched.

This clonotype has a count of ten or more. Its target is unknown. A single record per CDR3 protein comes from TCRdb applying MiXCR to the 5' RACE reads. The data contain under 150,000 distinct CDR3 sequences, approximately 9.2% of them singletons. This chain joins TRBV5-1 and TRBJ2-3; D possibly corresponds to TRBD1 (5 bases). Sequenced: synovial fluid, either unsorted or a sorted T cell fraction (not recorded which). The TCR comes from a male donor with ankylosing spondylitis. DNA of the CDR3: TGCGCCAGCAGCTTATCTCCCAGGGCGCCAGATACGCAGTATTTT. Its translation: CASSLSPRAPDTQYF.